These 21 T cell receptor beta chains were all obtained from the same sample, sequenced in a study of blood T cell repertoires in COVID-19. The method was immunoSEQ multiplex PCR; TCRdb's version includes in-frame clones alone and lacks a portion of them. The table has over 200,000 clones, roughly nine tenths seen once. Sequencing was done on a sample of PBMCs or T cells enriched from blood (not recorded which). The source of these receptors is a woman between 50 and 59 years old in a cohort exposed to, infected with or recovered from COVID-19 (not recorded which).

CDR3 protein: CASSPSFRRRSLTVNTEAFF. In DNA, the CDR3 is TGCGCCAGCAGCCCATCTTTTCGGCGGCGGTCCTTGACAGTGAACACTGAAGCTTTCTTT. This chain links TRBV4-1 with TRBJ1-1; D is perhaps TRBD1 (5 bases). The germline V gene encodes CDR1 MGHRA and CDR2 YSYEKL. With 4 bases removed from V and 0 bases from J, the gap between germline ends came to 27 bases. The CDR3 has 20 amino acids.

The table lists this clone with a count of one. This chain joins TRBV27 and TRBJ1-1; a weak D match, TRBD1 (6 bases). V was shortened by 5 bases and J by 1 base, with 11 bases between the two germline ends. This CDR3 is 14 amino acids long. CDR1 is MNHEY and CDR2 is SMNVEV in the germline V gene (reference sequence). CDR3 DNA: TGTGCCAGCAGTGCACAGGGCCCGAACACTGAAGCTTTCTTT. Its translation: CASSAQGPNTEAFF.

The genes are TRBV29-1 and TRBJ2-2; D is undetermined. Deletions cut 4 bases from V and 2 bases from J, with 11 bases between. This CDR3 comprises 14 residues. The germline CDR1 and CDR2 sequences are SQVTM and ANQGSEA. CDR3 DNA sequence: TGCAGCGTTGGGAAGAACAGTAACACCGGGGAGCTGTTTTTT. Translated: CSVGKNSNTGELFF.

This clone was recorded once. This chain uses TRBV19 with TRBJ2-5; maybe TRBD2 (7 bases). V was pared by 5 bases and J by 3 bases, with 16 bases between. CDR3 length equals 15 residues. Germline loops: CDR1 LNHDA, CDR2 SQIVND (reference sequence). In nucleotides, the CDR3 is TGTGCCAGTAGTGGGGGCCGGACTAGGAAAGAGACCCAGTACTTC. Protein product: CASSGGRTRKETQYF.

The chain uses TRBV10-3 and TRBJ1-1, with D perhaps TRBD1 (6 bases). Trimming removed 4 bases from V and 5 bases from J, with 17 bases in between. Germline CDR1 reads ENHRY; CDR2 reads SYGVKD. The CDR3 length is 15 residues. The DNA of the CDR3 is TGTGCCATCAGTGGGGGGATACAGGGTTATACTGAAGCTTTCTTT. Translating it yields CAISGGIQGYTEAFF.

This chain connects TRBV5-8 to TRBJ1-4; D possibly corresponds to TRBD1 (6 bases). Trimming took off 1 base at V and 8 bases at J, with 15 bases between the two ends. Germline V gives CDR1 SGHTS, CDR2 YDEGEE. This CDR3 spans 15 amino acids. The CDR3 loop reads CASSLTGSVEEKLFF. In nucleotides, the CDR3 is TGTGCCAGCAGCTTGACAGGGTCTGTTGAGGAAAAACTGTTTTTT.

The V gene is TRBV7-8, the J gene TRBJ2-4; 10 bases fit TRBD1. The CDR3 runs to 13 residues. The V and J ends lost 4 bases and 7 bases, in that order; junction bases with no gene match: 1. Germline V lookup: CDR1 SGHVS, CDR2 FQNEAQ. The CDR3 sequence: CASSWGQGNIQYF. DNA of the CDR3: TGTGCCAGCAGCTGGGGACAGGGGAACATTCAGTACTTC.

This clone was found once. The rearrangement links TRBV7-2 to TRBJ2-7; 7 nucleotides line up with TRBD1. Trimming took 4 bases from V and 1 from J; bases not matched to a gene: 16. The germline CDR1 and CDR2 sequences are SGHTA and FQGNSA. This CDR3 comprises 18 residues. CDR3 DNA sequence: TGTGCCAGCAGCTCATCGGGCTTACAGGGGATTTTTTCCTACGAGCAGTACTTC. It yields the protein CASSSSGLQGIFSYEQYF.

The chain employs TRBV7-9 and TRBJ2-4; 7 bases are shared with TRBD1. The CDR3 consists of 19 residues. The germline V gene encodes CDR1 SEHNR and CDR2 FQNEAQ (reference sequence). Unmatched junction bases numbered 11, after V lost 0 bases and J lost 0 bases. The CDR3 region is CASSLARVQGPLAKNIQYF. Here the CDR3 DNA reads TGTGCCAGCAGCTTAGCAAGAGTACAGGGGCCTTTAGCCAAAAACATTCAGTACTTC.

The chain couples TRBV6-5 to TRBJ2-3; the D is unclear. Looked up from germline, CDR1 is MNHEY and CDR2 is SVGAGI. V lost 5 bases to trimming and J lost 5 bases, with 11 bases between them. The CDR3 consists of 13 residues. In DNA form, the CDR3 reads TGTGCCAGCAGTAACCCAGGCGTAGATACGCAGTATTTT. Its translation is CASSNPGVDTQYF.

The CDR3 nucleotides read TGTGCCAGCAGTTCCCCGGGGGTTATGCAGTACTTC. It codes for CASSSPGVMQYF. The genes are TRBV28 and TRBJ2-7, with TRBD2 as a possible D gene (6 bases). In germline, CDR1 is MDHEN, CDR2 SYDVKM. The ends were cut back, 4 bases at V and 9 bases at J, with 13 bases in the middle. CDR3 length equals 12 residues.

This clone was picked up a small number of times. The rearrangement links TRBV12-5 to TRBJ2-3; D not resolved. V was cut by 2 bases and J by 0 bases, with 18 bases left in between. There are 18 residues in the CDR3. Germline V lookup: CDR1 LGHNT, CDR2 FRNRAP. The CDR3 sequence is CASGLPKLTETSTDTQYF. The DNA of the CDR3 is TGTGCTAGTGGTTTGCCCAAGCTGACCGAGACTAGCACAGATACGCAGTATTTT.

In DNA, the CDR3 is TGTGCCAGCAGCTTCGGACATACAAGGAACTATGGCTACACCTTC. The encoded protein is CASSFGHTRNYGYTF. This rearrangement joins TRBV7-2 to TRBJ1-2; D perhaps matches TRBD1 (5 bases). The germline V gene has CDR1 SGHTA and CDR2 FQGNSA. The CDR3 runs 15 residues. Trimming left V 3 bases short and J 2 bases short, with 13 bases between.

The chain carries TRBV10-3 and TRBJ1-3, with D maybe TRBD1 (6 bases). Germline-derived CDR1 and CDR2 are ENHRY and SYGVKD. This CDR3 is built from 19 residues. V lost 6 bases, J lost 0 bases, and 24 bases lay in between. The CDR3 region is CAISDAGGATFNSGNTIYF. CDR3 sequence (DNA): TGTGCCATCAGCGACGCGGGGGGGGCGACGTTTAACTCTGGAAACACCATATATTTT.

This chain joins TRBV7-3 and TRBJ2-1; possibly TRBD2 for D (6 bases). In germline, CDR1 is SGHTA, CDR2 FQGTGA. Trimming stripped 4 bases from V and 9 bases from J, with 10 bases between. This CDR3 has 12 residues. The CDR3 sequence is CASSSRGLEQFF. CDR3 DNA: TGTGCCAGCAGCTCGAGGGGACTTGAGCAGTTCTTC.

The chain joins TRBV28 to TRBJ1-1; no firm D call. This CDR3 has 13 amino acids. The V gene's germline CDR1 is MDHEN and CDR2 SYDVKM. Trimming took 6 bases from V and 1 from J, leaving 9 bases between them. The CDR3 coding sequence is TGTGCCAGCAGCGGGTCCACGAACACTGAAGCTTTCTTT. It yields the protein CASSGSTNTEAFF.

The rearrangement uses TRBV4-3 and TRBJ2-5; the match to TRBD2 covers 13 bases. The CDR3 is 17 amino acids. Germline V gives CDR1 LGHNA, CDR2 YSLEER. J gave up 3 bases and V 1 base, and 5 bases lay outside the gene matches. CDR3 loop: CASSQGWGTSGEETQYF. For the CDR3, the DNA is TGCGCCAGCAGCCAAGGTTGGGGGACTAGCGGGGAAGAGACCCAGTACTTC.

The chain links TRBV4-1 to TRBJ2-5; 8 positions match TRBD2. Germline V gives CDR1 MGHRA, CDR2 YSYEKL. This CDR3 region has 16 residues. J was trimmed by 1 base and V by 0 bases; bases with no gene match: 4. Here the CDR3 reads CASSQEGSGVQETQYF. CDR3 coding DNA: TGCGCCAGCAGCCAAGAAGGTAGCGGGGTCCAAGAGACCCAGTACTTC.

This chain joins TRBV5-1 and TRBJ2-3; TRBD1 might be the D (6 bases). The CDR3 runs to 15 residues. The ends were cut back, 1 base at V and 6 bases at J, with 15 bases in the middle. Germline lookup yields CDR1 SGHRS and CDR2 YFSETQ. This CDR3 reads CASSLPRGRRDTQYF. Here the CDR3 DNA reads TGCGCCAGCAGCTTGCCCAGGGGACGACGGGATACGCAGTATTTT.

The chain combines TRBV2 with TRBJ2-5, with 9 bases that match TRBD2. CDR3 size: 15 residues. The ends lost 4 bases at V and 2 bases at J; junction bases unmatched: 5. Germline-derived CDR1 and CDR2 are SNHLY and FYNNEI. Here the CDR3 DNA reads TGTGCCAGCAGTGGCCAGGCGGGGGGGCAAGAGACCCAGTACTTC. It encodes CASSGQAGGQETQYF.

This chain links TRBV7-3 with TRBJ2-1; 9 nucleotides match TRBD2. Per germline, CDR1 SGHTA and CDR2 FQGTGA. V was pared by 3 bases and J by 8 bases, with 8 bases of the junction left unmatched. There are 15 residues in the CDR3. The CDR3 region has the DNA TGTGCCAGCAGCTTGGGACTAGCTGGGATCGATGAGCAGTTCTTC. Protein: CASSLGLAGIDEQFF.